The T cell receptor beta chain under discussion was sequenced for a study of beta chain features in type 1 diabetes. Expressed TCRB transcripts were sequenced because the entire RNA isolate underwent reverse transcription. Here immunoSEQ multiplex PCR was the method, and the copy in TCRdb shows in-frame clones only, minus some. The table shows some 47,000 clones, with around 40% occurring only once. CD4+ naive, central memory, regulatory and stem cell-like memory cells were sorted via CD45RO/CCR7/CD25/CD127/CD95/CD27. Remarks on this clone: As yet, its antigen is unknown.

Overall study findings and caveats: TCRB CDR3 length was moderately but significantly reduced in all four CD4+ subsets of Type 1 diabetes patients. Whether HLA type influences TCRB rearrangement remained unresolved here.

This CDR3 region has 17 residues. V lost 9 bases, J lost 5 bases, and 17 bases stayed unmatched. Looked up from germline, CDR1 is SNHLY and CDR2 is FYNNEI. The sequencing input was stem cell memory CD4+ T cells from blood. This chain connects TRBV2 to TRBJ2-5; 11 nucleotides align to TRBD2. The clonotype was recovered from a young man with type 1 diabetes. The CDR3: CARRGRLAGQPGETQYF. The CDR3 nucleotides read TGTGCCAGACGAGGGCGACTAGCGGGGCAACCGGGGGAGACCCAGTACTTC. Looking up the rest from reference TRBV2 and TRBJ2-5 gives the full variable domain: EPEVTQTPSHQVTQMGQEVILRCVPISNHLYFYWYRQILGQKVEFLVSFYNNEISEKSEIFDDQFSVERPDGSNFTLKIRSTKLEDSAMYFCARRGRLAGQPGETQYFGPGTRLLVL.